This TCR beta chain was captured by sequencing in a study of T cells after yellow fever vaccination. V gave up 4 bases and J gave up 4 bases, with 5 bases separating them. Germline lookup yields CDR1 WSHSY and CDR2 SAAADI. The CDR3 is 11 residues long. In this sample, this clonotype turned up many times. One entry per CDR3 protein results from TCRdb running MiXCR on the 5' RACE reads. The table records over 300,000 distinct CDR3 sequences, 4.1% of them present only once. The clonotype was recovered from a young man who received the YFV17D yellow fever vaccine. The chain has TRBV10-2 and TRBJ2-7; no firm D call. The sample in question was PBMCs, obtained 5 days after the yellow fever booster vaccination. CDR3 in amino acids: CASSGAYEQYF. Written as DNA, the CDR3 is TGCGCCAGCAGTGGCGCGTACGAGCAGTACTTC.